This TCR beta chain appears in the sequencing data of a study of blood T cell repertoires in COVID-19. About the study: Whether acute or convalescent, the COVID-19 samples came from the United States, Italy and Spain. Sources were T cells, B-cell-depleted T cells, or PBMCs; the material itself was cDNA or gDNA.

In the source study's methods: Amplification of reference gene primers was used by the study to estimate nucleated cell counts. TCRdb keeps only in-frame clones here, not all; method: immunoSEQ multiplex PCR. That table gives V, J and clone size, and the DNA gave D and trimming. The table has roughly 140,000 clones, around four fifths seen once. V dropped 1 base and J dropped 0; count of bases not matched to a gene: 0. CDR3 size: 17 residues. Germline V gene lookup returns CDR1 LGHNA and CDR2 YSLEER. The rearrangement uses TRBV4-3 and TRBJ2-1, with 13 positions matching TRBD2. Sequencing was done on a sample of peripheral blood. This TCR was recovered from a woman aged 35 to 49 with active or convalescent COVID-19. The CDR3 sequence is CASSQGTSGSSYNEQFF. The CDR3 nucleotides read TGCGCCAGCAGCCAAGGGACTAGCGGGAGCTCCTACAATGAGCAGTTCTTC.